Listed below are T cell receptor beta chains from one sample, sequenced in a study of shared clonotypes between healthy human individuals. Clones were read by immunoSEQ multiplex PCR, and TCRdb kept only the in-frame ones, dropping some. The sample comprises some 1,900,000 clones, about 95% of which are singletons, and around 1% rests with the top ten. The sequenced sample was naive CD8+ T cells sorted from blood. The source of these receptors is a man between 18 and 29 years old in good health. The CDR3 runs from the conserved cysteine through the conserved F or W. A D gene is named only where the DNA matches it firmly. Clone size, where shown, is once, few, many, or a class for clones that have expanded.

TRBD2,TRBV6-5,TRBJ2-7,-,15,TGTGCCAGCAGTTACTCGTGGGGAGGGGCCTACGAGCAGTACTTC,CASSYSWGGAYEQYF
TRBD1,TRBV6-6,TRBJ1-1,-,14,TGTGCCAGCAGTTCGACAGGGTCGGACACTGAAGCTTTCTTT,CASSSTGSDTEAFF
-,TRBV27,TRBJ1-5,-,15,TGTGCCAGCAGTTTATTCGGGGCCAGCAATCAGCCCCAGCATTTT,CASSLFGASNQPQHF
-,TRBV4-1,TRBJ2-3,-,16,TGCGCCAGCAGCCAACGACAGGCACTTGAGACAGATACGCAGTATTTT,CASSQRQALETDTQYF
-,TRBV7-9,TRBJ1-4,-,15,TGTGCCAGCAGCTTAGCGGCTCAGACAGGAGCCGCGCTGTTTTTT,CASSLAAQTGAALFF
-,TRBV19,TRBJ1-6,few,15,TGTGCCAGTAGTATAACCGGGCTGGGTAATTCACCCCTCCACTTT,CASSITGLGNSPLHF
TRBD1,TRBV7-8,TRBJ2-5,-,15,TGTGCCAGCAGCTTAGTTCAACAGGGGCGAGAGACCCAGTACTTC,CASSLVQQGRETQYF
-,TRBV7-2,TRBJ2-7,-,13,TGTGCCAGCAGCATCCACAGTTCCTACGAGCAGTACTTC,CASSIHSSYEQYF
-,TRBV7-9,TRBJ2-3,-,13,TGTGCCAGCAGCCCTCGACTCATAGATACGCAGTATTTT,CASSPRLIDTQYF
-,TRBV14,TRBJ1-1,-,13,TGTGCCAGCAGCCAATATCGGCGCACTGAAGCTTTCTTT,CASSQYRRTEAFF
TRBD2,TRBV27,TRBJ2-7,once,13,TGTGCCAGCAGTGGGACTAGCGGGGGCGAGCAGTACTTC,CASSGTSGGEQYF
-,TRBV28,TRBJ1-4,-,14,TGTGCCAGCAGTTTATCTGAAGGTCGGGAAAAACTGTTTTTT,CASSLSEGREKLFF
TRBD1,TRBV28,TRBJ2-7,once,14,TGTGCCAGCATAGGGACAGGGAGGGAGTACGAGCAGTACTTC,CASIGTGREYEQYF
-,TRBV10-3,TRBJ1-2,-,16,TGTGCCATCAGTGAGCCCGCCATTGAGGTGTGGACTGGCTACACCTTC,CAISEPAIEVWTGYTF
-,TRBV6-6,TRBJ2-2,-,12,TGTGCCAGCAGACAGGGTACCGGGGAGCTGTTTTTT,CASRQGTGELFF
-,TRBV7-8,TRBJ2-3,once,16,TGTGCCAGCAGCTTAGGGTCGGTAGCGACAACAGATACGCAGTATTTT,CASSLGSVATTDTQYF
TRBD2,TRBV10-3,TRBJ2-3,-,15,TGTGCCATCAGTGAGTTCCTAGCGGGCACAGATACGCAGTATTTT,CAISEFLAGTDTQYF
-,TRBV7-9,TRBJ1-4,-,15,TGTGCCAGCAGCTTAGGCCCGGATTCTAATGAAAAACTGTTTTTT,CASSLGPDSNEKLFF
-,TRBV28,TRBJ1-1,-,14,TGTGCCAGCAGTTTGACAGGAGGGGACACTGAAGCTTTCTTT,CASSLTGGDTEAFF
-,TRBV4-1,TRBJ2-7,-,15,TGCGCCAGCAGCCCAGGCCCGGGGAGACTCTACGAGCAGTACTTC,CASSPGPGRLYEQYF
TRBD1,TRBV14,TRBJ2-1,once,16,TGTGCCAGCAGCTTATTGACAGGGAGCTCCTACAATGAGCAGTTCTTC,CASSLLTGSSYNEQFF
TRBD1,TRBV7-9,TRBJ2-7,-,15,TGTGCCAGCAGCCCAAGGGACAGGCCATTCTACGAGCAGTACTTC,CASSPRDRPFYEQYF
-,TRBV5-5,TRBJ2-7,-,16,TGTGCCAGCAGCTTTATTTTCGGGACCGAATACTACGAGCAGTACTTC,CASSFIFGTEYYEQYF
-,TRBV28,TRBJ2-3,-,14,TGTGCCAGCAGTCTCGACAGGCGTCATGATACGCAGTATTTT,CASSLDRRHDTQYF
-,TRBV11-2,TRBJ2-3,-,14,TGTGCCAGCAGCCTAGGTCCTGGGGGAGATACGCAGTATTTT,CASSLGPGGDTQYF
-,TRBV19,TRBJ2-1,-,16,TGTGCCAGTAGTATTGGGAGCGGGTCCGACTACAATGAGCAGTTCTTC,CASSIGSGSDYNEQFF
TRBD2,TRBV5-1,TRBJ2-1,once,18,TGCGCCAGCAGCATAGGACTAGCGGGGGGAAGCTCCTACAATGAGCAGTTCTTC,CASSIGLAGGSSYNEQFF
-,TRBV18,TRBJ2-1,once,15,TGTGCCAGCTCACCACCGGATCCCCACTACAATGAGCAGTTCTTC,CASSPPDPHYNEQFF
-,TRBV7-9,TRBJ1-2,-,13,TGTGCCAGCAGCCGACAGGTGGGGTATGGCTACACCTTC,CASSRQVGYGYTF
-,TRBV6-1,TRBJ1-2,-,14,TGTGCCAGCAGTACGATCTCCAGGGACTATGGCTACACCTTC,CASSTISRDYGYTF
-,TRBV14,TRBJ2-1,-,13,TGTGCCAGCAGCCAAGGACACAGCAATGAGCAGTTCTTC,CASSQGHSNEQFF
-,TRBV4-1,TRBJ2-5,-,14,TGCGCCAGCAGCCGTGCGGGGAACGGAGAGACCCAGTACTTC,CASSRAGNGETQYF
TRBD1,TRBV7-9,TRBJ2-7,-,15,TGTGCCAGCGGACACTCGGGACAGGGGGCTTACGAGCAGTACTTC,CASGHSGQGAYEQYF
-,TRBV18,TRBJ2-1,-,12,TGTGCCAGCTCACCACCGACACCTGAGCAGTTCTTC,CASSPPTPEQFF
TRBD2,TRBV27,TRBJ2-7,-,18,TGTGCCAGCAGTTTACTAGGAGTTAAGGGGACTAGCGGGACAGAGCAGTACTTC,CASSLLGVKGTSGTEQYF
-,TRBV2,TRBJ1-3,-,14,TGTGCCAGCAGTGATGGGCAGGGTGGAAACACCATATATTTT,CASSDGQGGNTIYF
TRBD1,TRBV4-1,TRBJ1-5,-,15,TGCGCCAGCAGCGTTGATTCAGGGGGTGTTCAGCCCCAGCATTTT,CASSVDSGGVQPQHF
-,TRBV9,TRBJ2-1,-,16,TGTGCCAGCAGCGTAGGACTAACGGGAGATCCCGATGAGCAGTTCTTC,CASSVGLTGDPDEQFF
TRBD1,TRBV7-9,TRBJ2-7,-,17,TGTGCCAGCAGCCACCCCACACGTGGCAGGGGGCCGATCGAGCAGTACTTC,CASSHPTRGRGPIEQYF
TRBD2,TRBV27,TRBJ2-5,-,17,TGTGCCAGCAGTTTATCGTGGGTAGCGGGTACACAAGAGACCCAGTACTTC,CASSLSWVAGTQETQYF
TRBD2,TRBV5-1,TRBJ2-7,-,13,TGCGCCAGCAGCTCGATAGCGGGTTTCGAGCAGTACTTC,CASSSIAGFEQYF
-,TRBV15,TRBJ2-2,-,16,TGTGCCACCAGCAGAGATACGCTAGCCGGCACCGGGGAGCTGTTTTTT,CATSRDTLAGTGELFF
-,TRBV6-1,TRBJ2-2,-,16,TGTGCCAGCAGTGAACTCATACATGCGAACACCGGGGAGCTGTTTTTT,CASSELIHANTGELFF
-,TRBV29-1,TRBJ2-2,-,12,TGCAGCGGAAACGGGTACACCGGGGAGCTGTTTTTT,CSGNGYTGELFF
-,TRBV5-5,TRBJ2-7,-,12,TGTGCCAGCAGCCTACCCTCCTACGAGCAGTACTTC,CASSLPSYEQYF
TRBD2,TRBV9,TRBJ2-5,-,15,TGTGCCAGCAGCGTAGGGGACTATTACCAAGAGACCCAGTACTTC,CASSVGDYYQETQYF
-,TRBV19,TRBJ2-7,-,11,TGTGCCAGTAGTAGCGACTACGAGCAGTACTTC,CASSSDYEQYF